The 3 T cell receptor beta chains reported below all come from one sample, sequenced in a study of CD8+ T cells in alopecia areata. Once RNA had been extracted, it was reverse transcribed into cDNA to act as the sequencing template. The data were produced by immunoSEQ multiplex PCR, yet TCRdb's version contains in-frame clones alone and is incomplete. The data contain about 69,000 clones, roughly three fifths of them seen just once; the ten biggest clones take up about a sixth. The input for sequencing was CD8+ T cells sorted from blood, taken at week 0. The receptor set was obtained from a human donor with alopecia areata.

This rearrangement joins TRBV7-9 to TRBJ2-3, with D perhaps being TRBD1 or TRBD2 (6 bases each). V dropped 4 bases and J dropped 6 bases, with 14 bases sitting between them. Germline V gene sequence: CDR1 SEHNR, CDR2 FQNEAQ (reference sequence). The CDR3 covers 14 residues. The CDR3: CASSSVGGWDTQYF. In DNA, the CDR3 is TGTGCCAGCAGCTCCGTGGGGGGCTGGGATACGCAGTATTTT.

The chain recombines TRBV7-3 with TRBJ2-2; no firm D call. The CDR3 spans 12 residues. Trimming shortened V by 1 base and J by 6 bases, and 3 bases separated the two germline ends. The germline gives CDR1 SGHTA, CDR2 FQGTGA. As DNA, the CDR3 is TGTGCCAGCAGCTTAAATCCCGGGGAGCTGTTTTTT. Protein product: CASSLNPGELFF.

This rearrangement joins TRBV10-3 to TRBJ2-7; possible D gene TRBD1, 5 bases. From germline, CDR1 is ENHRY and CDR2 SYGVKD. Between the trimmed V and J ends, which lost 9 bases and 3 bases, there was a span of 15 bases. This CDR3 has 13 residues. The DNA for the CDR3 is TGTGCCATTCAAGTGGAAACAGGCTACGAGCAGTACTTC. Protein: CAIQVETGYEQYF.